Listed below are T cell receptor beta chains from one sample, sequenced in a study of T cell repertoires in aging, cancer and after chemotherapy. From the multiplex PCR reads, TCRdb called clonotypes with MiXCR, one entry per CDR3 protein. The sample has approximately 1,300 distinct CDR3 sequences, around 21% seen once; the top ten hold 69%. Sequencing was performed on blood. The source is a human donor with a solid tumor. Each CDR3 is given without its conserved first and last residue.

V gene	J gene	CDR3 protein
TRBV5-1	TRBJ2-1	ASSRLGGAGDRNEQF
TRBV6-5	TRBJ2-4	ASSYSSSGTGSKNIQY
TRBV7-2	TRBJ2-3	AGRRSGGDGWTDTQY
TRBV2	TRBJ2-1	ASSVSRDRGHNEQF
TRBV29-1	TRBJ1-2	SVGDSVYGYT
TRBV20-1	TRBJ1-3	SARAGTGNTIY
TRBV6-5	TRBJ2-5	ASSEALYGGAFGETQY
TRBV18	TRBJ2-7	ASSPPGGGGSNHEQY
TRBV18	TRBJ2-6	ASPPAVSAGANVLT
TRBV20-1	TRBJ1-2	SARGTEGHYGYT
TRBV19	TRBJ2-2	AASRLAGRTGELF
TRBV20-1	TRBJ1-2	SARPADNYGYT
TRBV18	TRBJ1-1	ASPPSIDTEAF
TRBV20-1	TRBJ2-5	SAPGGTNSPGETQY
TRBV5-4	TRBJ1-1	ASSPRGFNREGTEAF
TRBV5-1	TRBJ2-1	ASSGYGAYNEQF
TRBV20-1	TRBJ1-2	SARQGGRYGYT
TRBV24-1	TRBJ2-1	ATSDRTSGIYNEQF
TRBV19	TRBJ1-5	ASSNPGPRSNQPQH
TRBV19	TRBJ1-1	ASSSQGSVVTEAF
TRBV6-5	TRBJ2-7	ASSPGQGKNEQY
TRBV7-2	TRBJ2-7	ASSRTGLEQY
TRBV5-5	TRBJ2-7	ASSSPAGTGGYEQY
TRBV4-3	TRBJ1-2	ASSQDANYGYT
TRBV11-3	TRBJ2-2	ASSFDPGGGVGELF
TRBV4-1	TRBJ2-7	ASSLGRVDEQY
TRBV20-1	TRBJ2-5	SATRTSGGSAYQETQY
TRBV20-1	TRBJ2-2	SAKSGGGTGELF
TRBV24-1	TRBJ2-3	ACSGGVADTQY
TRBV20-1	TRBJ2-2	SARDSRGAGELF
TRBV7-9	TRBJ1-1	ASSSPDRGSAF
TRBV6-5	TRBJ1-1	ASNRQGKAEAF
TRBV5-1	TRBJ2-2	ASSTTGGRTGELF
TRBV10-2	TRBJ2-5	ASSDGTGGRPETQY
TRBV21-1	TRBJ2-3	ASSTGDRAVPMY
TRBV12-3/TRBV12-4	TRBJ1-2	ASSLQGEYGYT
TRBV4-3	TRBJ1-3	ASSQDWDDGGNTIY
TRBV6-2/TRBV6-3	TRBJ1-2	ASTDRHDGYT
TRBV7-2	TRBJ1-1	ASSLGRHNTEAF
TRBV7-7	TRBJ2-7	ASSLGGAPYEQY
TRBV6-4	TRBJ1-2	ASSRTGGGYGYT
TRBV7-9	TRBJ2-1	ASSLAGGRSSYNEQF
TRBV28	TRBJ2-3	ASSGQGTDTQY
TRBV18	TRBJ1-4	ASSPPSSEKLF
TRBV12-3/TRBV12-4	TRBJ2-7	ASSLGQNSYEQY
TRBV20-1	TRBJ2-3	SARDSGGRADTQY